These T cell receptor beta chains were read from a single sample in a study of CD8+ T cells in alopecia areata. Repertoires were generated with immunoSEQ multiplex PCR, while TCRdb's copy carries only in-frame clones and drops some. This sample has 90,000 to 150,000 clones, with roughly two fifths found just once. Sequenced input: CD4+ T cells sorted from blood. All receptors come from a human donor with alopecia areata. Each CDR3 is given with its conserved first and last residue. Each record gives: CDR3 protein, CDR3 DNA, clone size, J gene, D gene, V gene. D genes are given only for firm matches. Clone size is not always given. Where it is, it says once, few, many or a class for expanded clones.

CDR3 protein: CASSLSAGGSNQPQHF
CDR3 DNA: TGTGCCAGCAGTTTATCCGCAGGGGGGAGCAATCAGCCCCAGCATTTT
clone size: NA
J gene: TRBJ1-5
D gene: TRBD1
V gene: TRBV28

CDR3 protein: CSEFPGQEGYTF
CDR3 DNA: TGCAGCGAGTTTCCGGGACAGGAAGGCTACACCTTC
clone size: NA
J gene: TRBJ1-2
D gene: TRBD1
V gene: TRBV29-1

CDR3 protein: CASRLGGGYEQYF
CDR3 DNA: TGTGCCAGCAGGTTAGGGGGCGGCTACGAGCAGTACTTC
clone size: few
J gene: TRBJ2-7
D gene: TRBD1
V gene: TRBV25-1

CDR3 protein: CASSYQPTQETQYF
CDR3 DNA: TGCGCCAGCAGCTATCAACCGACACAAGAGACCCAGTACTTC
clone size: few
J gene: TRBJ2-5
D gene: NA
V gene: TRBV5-1

CDR3 protein: CASSRLLASSYEQYF
CDR3 DNA: TGTGCCAGCAGCCGTTTACTGGCTAGCTCCTACGAGCAGTACTTC
clone size: NA
J gene: TRBJ2-7
D gene: NA
V gene: TRBV7-9

CDR3 protein: CASSQMGTPEAFF
CDR3 DNA: TGCGCCAGCAGCCAGATGGGAACCCCTGAAGCTTTCTTT
clone size: few
J gene: TRBJ1-1
D gene: NA
V gene: TRBV4-1

CDR3 protein: CATSLRETQYF
CDR3 DNA: TGTGCCACTTCCCTTCGGGAGACCCAGTACTTC
clone size: few
J gene: TRBJ2-5
D gene: NA
V gene: TRBV28

CDR3 protein: CASRNGDRGLQETQYF
CDR3 DNA: TGTGCCAGCAGGAACGGGGACAGGGGGCTCCAAGAGACCCAGTACTTC
clone size: NA
J gene: TRBJ2-5
D gene: TRBD1
V gene: TRBV2

CDR3 protein: CASSEYRTPETQYF
CDR3 DNA: TGTGCCAGCAGCGAGTACCGGACACCAGAGACCCAGTACTTC
clone size: NA
J gene: TRBJ2-5
D gene: NA
V gene: TRBV7-2

CDR3 protein: CSVEGRVNTEAFF
CDR3 DNA: TGCAGCGTTGAGGGCAGGGTGAACACTGAAGCTTTCTTT
clone size: few
J gene: TRBJ1-1
D gene: NA
V gene: TRBV29-1

CDR3 protein: CASSSSAYNEQFF
CDR3 DNA: TGTGCCAGCAGTTCCTCTGCCTACAATGAGCAGTTCTTC
clone size: few
J gene: TRBJ2-1
D gene: NA
V gene: TRBV27

CDR3 protein: CASSPAGTGELFF
CDR3 DNA: TGTGCCAGCAGCCCAGCTGGGACCGGGGAGCTGTTTTTT
clone size: NA
J gene: TRBJ2-2
D gene: NA
V gene: TRBV7-9

CDR3 protein: CSARDFQTQYF
CDR3 DNA: TGCAGTGCTAGAGATTTCCAGACCCAGTACTTC
clone size: NA
J gene: TRBJ2-5
D gene: NA
V gene: TRBV20-1

CDR3 protein: CASSLGIVEGKLFF
CDR3 DNA: TGCGCCAGCAGCTTAGGGATCGTTGAAGGAAAACTGTTTTTT
clone size: few
J gene: TRBJ1-4
D gene: NA
V gene: TRBV5-1

CDR3 protein: CASSSTRMGRRQGARGTEAFF
CDR3 DNA: TGTGCCAGCAGTTCGACCCGCATGGGCAGGAGACAGGGGGCGCGGGGGACTGAAGCTTTCTTT
clone size: NA
J gene: TRBJ1-1
D gene: TRBD1
V gene: TRBV27

CDR3 protein: CASSFSQGTEETQYF
CDR3 DNA: TGCGCCAGCAGCTTTTCCCAGGGCACGGAGGAGACCCAGTACTTC
clone size: few
J gene: TRBJ2-5
D gene: NA
V gene: TRBV5-1

CDR3 protein: CSVGRGISYEQYF
CDR3 DNA: TGCAGCGTTGGGCGGGGGATAAGCTACGAGCAGTACTTC
clone size: few
J gene: TRBJ2-7
D gene: TRBD2
V gene: TRBV29-1

CDR3 protein: CASSQVGVDTGELFF
CDR3 DNA: TGCGCCAGCAGCCAAGTGGGAGTTGACACCGGGGAGCTGTTTTTT
clone size: NA
J gene: TRBJ2-2
D gene: NA
V gene: TRBV4-3

CDR3 protein: CASSSTPSVIADTQYF
CDR3 DNA: TGCGCCAGCAGCTCCACCCCTAGCGTCATAGCAGATACGCAGTATTTT
clone size: NA
J gene: TRBJ2-3
D gene: NA
V gene: TRBV5-1

CDR3 protein: CASSLAGRDNEQFF
CDR3 DNA: TGCGCCAGCAGCTTGGCCGGACGGGACAATGAGCAGTTCTTC
clone size: few
J gene: TRBJ2-1
D gene: NA
V gene: TRBV5-1

CDR3 protein: CASSLSTGSNQPQHF
CDR3 DNA: TGTGCCAGCAGTTTATCCACAGGATCTAATCAGCCCCAGCATTTT
clone size: few
J gene: TRBJ1-5
D gene: NA
V gene: TRBV28

CDR3 protein: CASSQVMGTGELFF
CDR3 DNA: TGCGCCAGCAGCCAAGTTATGGGGACCGGGGAGCTGTTTTTT
clone size: once
J gene: TRBJ2-2
D gene: NA
V gene: TRBV4-1

CDR3 protein: CASSLRYTTDTQYF
CDR3 DNA: TGTGCCAGCAGCTTACGGTACACCACAGATACGCAGTATTTT
clone size: NA
J gene: TRBJ2-3
D gene: NA
V gene: TRBV7-2

CDR3 protein: CASILSGDGDTQYF
CDR3 DNA: TGTGCCAGCATACTATCAGGGGACGGCGATACGCAGTATTTT
clone size: few
J gene: TRBJ2-3
D gene: NA
V gene: TRBV2

CDR3 protein: CASSSGRPPETQYF
CDR3 DNA: TGTGCCAGCAGCTCGGGCCGTCCGCCGGAGACCCAGTACTTC
clone size: NA
J gene: TRBJ2-5
D gene: NA
V gene: TRBV7-2

CDR3 protein: CSVDPYGTLGADTQYF
CDR3 DNA: TGCAGCGTTGACCCCTACGGGACCCTGGGAGCCGATACGCAGTATTTT
clone size: NA
J gene: TRBJ2-3
D gene: NA
V gene: TRBV29-1

CDR3 protein: CASSLEGDYGYTF
CDR3 DNA: TGCGCCAGCAGCTTGGAAGGGGACTATGGCTACACCTTC
clone size: many
J gene: TRBJ1-2
D gene: NA
V gene: TRBV5-1

CDR3 protein: CSVGFNGEKLFF
CDR3 DNA: TGCAGCGTCGGATTCAACGGTGAAAAACTGTTTTTT
clone size: few
J gene: TRBJ1-4
D gene: NA
V gene: TRBV29-1

CDR3 protein: CSVEAQGRTEAFF
CDR3 DNA: TGCAGCGTTGAAGCACAGGGCCGGACTGAAGCTTTCTTT
clone size: few
J gene: TRBJ1-1
D gene: NA
V gene: TRBV29-1

CDR3 protein: CASSGQGAETQYF
CDR3 DNA: TGTGCCAGCAGCGGACAGGGGGCAGAGACCCAGTACTTC
clone size: NA
J gene: TRBJ2-5
D gene: TRBD1
V gene: TRBV11-2

CDR3 protein: CAWSVRLRETQYF
CDR3 DNA: TGTGCCTGGAGTGTACGGTTGAGGGAGACCCAGTACTTC
clone size: many
J gene: TRBJ2-5
D gene: NA
V gene: TRBV30

CDR3 protein: CASSLEETQYF
CDR3 DNA: TGCGCCAGCAGCTTGGAGGAGACCCAGTACTTC
clone size: few
J gene: TRBJ2-5
D gene: NA
V gene: TRBV5-1

CDR3 protein: CSVGEYYGYTF
CDR3 DNA: TGCAGCGTTGGCGAGTACTATGGCTACACCTTC
clone size: NA
J gene: TRBJ1-2
D gene: NA
V gene: TRBV29-1